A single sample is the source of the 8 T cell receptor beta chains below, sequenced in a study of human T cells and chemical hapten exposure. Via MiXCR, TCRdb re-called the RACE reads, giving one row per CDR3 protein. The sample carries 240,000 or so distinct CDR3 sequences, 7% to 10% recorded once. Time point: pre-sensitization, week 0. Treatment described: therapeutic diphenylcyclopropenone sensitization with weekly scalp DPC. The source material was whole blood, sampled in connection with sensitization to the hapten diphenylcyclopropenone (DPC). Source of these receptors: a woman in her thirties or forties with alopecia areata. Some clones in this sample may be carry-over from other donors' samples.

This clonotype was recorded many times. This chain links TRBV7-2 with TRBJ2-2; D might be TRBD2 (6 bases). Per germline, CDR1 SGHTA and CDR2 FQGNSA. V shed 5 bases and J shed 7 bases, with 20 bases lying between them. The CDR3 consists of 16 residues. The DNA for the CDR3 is TGTGCCAGCAGCCCGCGCACGGCGGGAAATGGCGGGGAGCTGTTTTTT. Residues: CASSPRTAGNGGELFF.

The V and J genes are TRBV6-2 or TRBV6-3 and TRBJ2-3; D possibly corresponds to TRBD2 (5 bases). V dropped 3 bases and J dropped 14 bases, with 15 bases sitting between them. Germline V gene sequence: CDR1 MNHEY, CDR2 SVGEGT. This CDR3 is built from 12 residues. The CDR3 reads CASSYGGGGLYF. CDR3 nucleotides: TGTGCCAGCAGTTATGGAGGCGGCGGTCTGTATTTT.

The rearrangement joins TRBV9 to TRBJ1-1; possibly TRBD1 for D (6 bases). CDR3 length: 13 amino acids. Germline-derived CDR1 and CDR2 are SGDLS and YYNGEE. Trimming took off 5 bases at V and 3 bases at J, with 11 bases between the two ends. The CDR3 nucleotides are TGTGCCAGCAGTCGCGGGGGCGACACTGAAGCTTTCTTT. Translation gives CASSRGGDTEAFF.

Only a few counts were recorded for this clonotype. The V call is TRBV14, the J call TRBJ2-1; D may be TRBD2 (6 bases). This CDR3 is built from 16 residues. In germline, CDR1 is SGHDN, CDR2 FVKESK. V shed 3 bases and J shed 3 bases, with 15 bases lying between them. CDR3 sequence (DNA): TGTGCCAGCAGCCAGGACGTGGGACTCCTCTACAATGAGCAGTTCTTC. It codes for CASSQDVGLLYNEQFF. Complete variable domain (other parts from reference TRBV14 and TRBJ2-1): EAGVTQFPSHSVIEKGQTVTLRCDPISGHDNLYWYRRVMGKEIKFLLHFVKESKQDESGMPNNRFLAERTGGTYSTLKVQPAELEDSGVYFCASSQDVGLLYNEQFFGPGTRLTVL.

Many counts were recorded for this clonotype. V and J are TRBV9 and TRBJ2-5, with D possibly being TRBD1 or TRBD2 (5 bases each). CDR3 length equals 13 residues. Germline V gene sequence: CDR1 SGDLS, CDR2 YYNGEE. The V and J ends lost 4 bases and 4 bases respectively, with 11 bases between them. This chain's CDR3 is CASSSGRPETQYF. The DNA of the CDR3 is TGTGCCAGCAGCTCGGGACGGCCAGAGACCCAGTACTTC. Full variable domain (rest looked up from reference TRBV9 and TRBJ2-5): DSGVTQTPKHLITATGQRVTLRCSPRSGDLSVYWYQQSLDQGLQFLIQYYNGEERAKGNILERFSAQQFPDLHSELNLSSLELGDSALYFCASSSGRPETQYFGPGTRLLVL.

This chain's CDR3 is CASSDRGDPYEQYF. The CDR3 DNA is TGTGCCAGCAGTGATAGAGGGGACCCCTACGAGCAGTACTTC. This sequence joins TRBV2 and TRBJ2-7; possibly TRBD1 or TRBD2 for D (5 bases each). Trimming took 3 bases from V and 2 from J, leaving 11 bases between them. Germline assignment: CDR1 SNHLY and CDR2 FYNNEI. This CDR3 contains 14 residues.

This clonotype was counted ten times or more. The CDR3 here is CAITASSGVGANVLTF. DNA of the CDR3: TGTGCCATCACCGCGTCCAGCGGTGTTGGGGCCAACGTCCTGACTTTC. The V gene is TRBV10-3, the J gene TRBJ2-6; possible D gene TRBD2, 5 bases. Per the germline V gene, CDR1 is ENHRY and CDR2 is SYGVKD. The germline V and J ends were trimmed by 7 bases and 3 bases, with 16 bases remaining between them. This CDR3 region has 16 residues.

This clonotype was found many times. CDR3 sequence: CASSPGGADGYTF. The CDR3 bases are TGTGCCAGCAGCCCCGGGGGCGCGGATGGCTACACCTTC. J is TRBJ1-2 and V is TRBV12-3 or TRBV12-4, with TRBD1 as a possible D gene (6 bases). The CDR3 runs 13 residues. V was pared by 6 bases and J by 6 bases, with 14 bases between.